This T cell receptor (beta chain) was retrieved from a study of patients and donors after allogeneic stem cell transplantation. The CDR3 has 13 amino acids. Between the trimmed V and J ends, which lost 5 bases and 5 bases, there was a span of 12 bases. Per germline, CDR1 LGHDT and CDR2 YNNKEL (reference sequence). TCRdb re-derived calls from the RT-PCR reads in MiXCR, one entry per CDR3 protein. The sample yields some 230,000 distinct CDR3 sequences, 12% to 15% seen once. The gene calls are TRBV3-1 and TRBJ2-5; possibly TRBD1 for D (5 bases). This TCR came from a human donor who was either an allogeneic HSCT recipient or a stem cell or donor lymphocyte infusion donor (not recorded which). It is not recorded whose cells these are; they may come from a transplant donor. The specimen was blood, either unsorted or a sorted T cell fraction (not recorded which). CDR3 amino acids: CASSARGAETQYF. In DNA, the CDR3 is TGTGCCAGCAGCGCTCGTGGGGCGGAGACCCAGTACTTC.